The 7 T cell receptor beta chains listed next were all sequenced from one sample in a study of shared clonotypes between healthy human individuals. Assay: immunoSEQ multiplex PCR; the TCRdb copy retains only in-frame clones and omits some. Of roughly 2.2 million clones in the sample, over 85% were seen once. Source material: naive CD4+ T cells from PBMCs. Subset of the sample: CD45RA+ positively selected. These receptor sequences come from a man aged 18 to 29 in good health. Some clones in this sample may be carry-over from other donors' samples.

The gene calls are TRBV7-2 and TRBJ2-2; D unclear. CDR1 and CDR2 from the germline V gene are SGHTA and FQGNSA. The CDR3 has 13 residues. V lost 2 bases, J lost 6 bases, and 7 bases lay in between. CDR3 nucleotides: TGTGCCAGCAGCTTATACTCGGCCGGGGAGCTGTTTTTT. Amino acid sequence: CASSLYSAGELFF.

The chain combines TRBV7-3 with TRBJ2-7; TRBD2 matches 7 bases. J gave up 6 bases and V 5 bases, and 13 bases lay outside the gene matches. Per germline, CDR1 SGHTA and CDR2 FQGTGA. This CDR3 has 15 amino acids. The CDR3 here is CASSPSSGPGGEQYF. In DNA form, the CDR3 reads TGTGCCAGCAGCCCCTCTAGCGGTCCCGGGGGCGAGCAGTACTTC.

This chain connects TRBV28 to TRBJ2-7, with D tentatively TRBD2 (5 bases). V lost 7 bases and J 3 bases, leaving 10 bases between the germline ends. Germline V gene lookup returns CDR1 MDHEN and CDR2 SYDVKM. The CDR3 is made up of 12 amino acids. The CDR3 sequence is CASTLAGYEQYF. Written as DNA, the CDR3 is TGTGCCAGCACCCTGGCGGGCTACGAGCAGTACTTC.

The chain recombines TRBV14 with TRBJ1-1, with D hard to call. The CDR3 sequence is 17 residues long. Germline V CDR1 and CDR2: SGHDN, FVKESK. V was pared by 0 bases and J by 1 base, with 15 bases between. CDR3 nucleotide sequence: TGTGCCAGCAGCCAAGATCTGAATAGGCACGCGAACACTGAAGCTTTCTTT. This translates into CASSQDLNRHANTEAFF.

The chain combines TRBV6-5 with TRBJ1-2; 8 bases are shared with TRBD1. Germline lookup yields CDR1 MNHEY and CDR2 SVGAGI. This CDR3 has 14 residues. V shed 6 bases and J 5 bases; nucleotides not matched to a gene: 8. The CDR3 sequence is CASRPTYRGYGYTF. The DNA of the CDR3 is TGTGCCAGCAGGCCTACCTACAGGGGGTATGGCTACACCTTC.

The rearrangement uses TRBV18 and TRBJ2-6; 10 bases agree with TRBD1. After removal of 3 bases from V and 0 bases from J, the junction contained 5 bases not matched to a gene. This CDR3 is 18 amino acids long. CDR1 and CDR2 (germline): KGHSH, LQKENI. In nucleotides, the CDR3 is TGTGCCAGCTCACCGGGACAGGGGACACACTCTGGGGCCAACGTCCTGACTTTC. The encoded protein is CASSPGQGTHSGANVLTF.

This sequence joins TRBV30 and TRBJ2-1; 9 nucleotides match TRBD2. With 5 bases clipped from V and 7 bases from J, the junction kept 9 bases outside the gene matches. Per the germline V gene, CDR1 is GTSNPN and CDR2 is SVGIG (reference sequence). The CDR3 length is 14 residues. CDR3 nucleotide sequence: TGTGCCTGGGATCTTAGCGGGAGTCCTAATGAGCAGTTCTTC. Translating gives CAWDLSGSPNEQFF. Supplemented by reference TRBV30 and TRBJ2-1, the full variable domain reads SQTIHQWPATLVQPVGSPLSLECTVEGTSNPNLYWYRQAAGRGLQLLFYSVGIGQISSEVPQNLSASRPQDRQFILSSKKLLLSDSGFYLCAWDLSGSPNEQFFGPGTRLTVL.